These T cell receptor beta chains were read from a single sample in a study of fetal regulatory T cell absence and autoimmunity. Some clones are missing from TCRdb's copy, which holds only in-frame ones; the method was immunoSEQ multiplex PCR. The sample lists just over 45,000 clones, 70% to 85% seen once, with less than 0.5% in the top ten. The sequencing input was cord blood. These receptor sequences come from a newborn boy with IPEX syndrome. The CDR3 runs from the conserved cysteine through the conserved F or W. A D gene is named only where the DNA matches it firmly. Some rows mark clone size as missing; the rest say once, few, many or name a class of expanded clone.

J gene,D gene,V gene,clone size,CDR3 DNA,CDR3 protein
TRBJ2-7,TRBD1,TRBV2,.,TGTGCCAGCAGCCTAGGGACAGTCTCCTACGAGCAGTACTTC,CASSLGTVSYEQYF
TRBJ1-3,.,TRBV29-1,.,TGCAGCGTTGACAGGGGTGAGGACACCATATATTTT,CSVDRGEDTIYF
TRBJ1-2,.,TRBV30,few,TGTGCCTGGAGTCCGGGAAGCTCCTATGGCTACACCTTC,CAWSPGSSYGYTF
TRBJ2-2,TRBD1,TRBV6-1,.,TGTGCCATCGTGACAGGGTACTACACCGGGGAGCTGTTTTTT,CAIVTGYYTGELFF
TRBJ1-3,.,TRBV5-1,.,TGCGCCAGCAGCTTGGGTCCCTACCTGGGCGGCTCTGGAAACACCATATATTTT,CASSLGPYLGGSGNTIYF
TRBJ2-1,TRBD2,TRBV4-3,.,TGCGCCAGCAGCCAAGCGGGGGGGCCTGAGCAGTTCTTC,CASSQAGGPEQFF
TRBJ1-1,.,TRBV7-2,.,TGTGCCAGCAGCTTAGTACGGTCAAACACTGAAGCTTTCTTT,CASSLVRSNTEAFF
TRBJ1-3,TRBD1,TRBV6-5,.,TGTGCCAGCCGGGACAGGGGAGGGAACACCATATATTTT,CASRDRGGNTIYF
TRBJ2-7,TRBD2,TRBV27,.,TGTGCCAGCAGTTGGACTAGCGGCTCCTACGAGCAGTACTTC,CASSWTSGSYEQYF
TRBJ2-2,.,TRBV7-7,once,TGTGCCAGCAGCCCTTATAGCGGATACACCGGGGAGCTGTTTTTT,CASSPYSGYTGELFF
TRBJ1-1,.,TRBV5-4,.,TGTGCCAGCAGCTTGGCATCTCCCCTGAACACTGAAGCTTTCTTT,CASSLASPLNTEAFF
TRBJ2-1,.,TRBV19,.,TGTGCCAGTAGTATCGGTCAGGGCAATGAGCAGTTCTTC,CASSIGQGNEQFF
TRBJ2-3,.,TRBV11-3,.,TGTGCCAGCAGCTTAGGACTAAACACAGATACGCAGTATTTT,CASSLGLNTDTQYF
TRBJ2-1,.,TRBV19,.,TGTGCCAGTATTTGGAGGGCGGGTTACAATGAGCAGTTCTTC,CASIWRAGYNEQFF
TRBJ2-3,TRBD2,TRBV7-9,once,TGTGCCAGCAGCCCATCTAGCGGGGGAACCGTTAGCACAGATACGCAGTATTTT,CASSPSSGGTVSTDTQYF
TRBJ2-7,.,TRBV27,.,TGTGCCAGCAGGGGCAGGGCCTACGAGCAGTACTTC,CASRGRAYEQYF
TRBJ1-1,.,TRBV7-2,.,TGTGCCAGCAGCCCCAACTCGGGGAACACTGAAGCTTTCTTT,CASSPNSGNTEAFF
TRBJ2-2,.,TRBV9,.,TGTGCCAGCAGAGGGAACACCGGGGAGCTGTTTTTT,CASRGNTGELFF
TRBJ1-1,.,TRBV27,.,TGTGCCAGCAGTTCCGGACCGGCGGTCACTGAAGCTTTCTTT,CASSSGPAVTEAFF
TRBJ2-3,TRBD2,TRBV11-3,.,TGTGCCAGCAGCTTAGTAGCGGGGGATACGCAGTATTTT,CASSLVAGDTQYF
TRBJ2-3,.,TRBV5-1,.,TGCGCCAGCAGCCCACAGAGGACGGGGTCTAGCACAGATACGCAGTATTTT,CASSPQRTGSSTDTQYF
TRBJ1-1,.,TRBV27,once,TGTGCCAGCAGGGCCGGACAGATGAACACTGAAGCTTTCTTT,CASRAGQMNTEAFF
TRBJ1-1,.,TRBV4-1,few,TGCGCCAGCAGCCAAGACACTGAAGCTTTCTTT,CASSQDTEAFF
TRBJ1-2,.,TRBV7-9,.,TGTGCCAGCAGCTTAGGAGGCGGAATACTTAACTATGGCTACACCTTC,CASSLGGGILNYGYTF
TRBJ1-2,TRBD1,TRBV10-3,.,TGTGCCATCAGTGAGTCGAGGGGGCCGGGCTATGGCTACACCTTC,CAISESRGPGYGYTF
TRBJ1-1,.,TRBV11-2,once,TGTGCCAGCAGCTTAGCCGCCCGACTGAACACTGAAGCTTTCTTT,CASSLAARLNTEAFF
TRBJ2-1,.,TRBV5-4,.,TGTGCCAGCAGCTTGAAAGGCAATGAGCAGTTCTTC,CASSLKGNEQFF
TRBJ2-5,.,TRBV11-3,.,TGTGCCAGCAGCCCCGAGACTAGAGAGACCCAGTACTTC,CASSPETRETQYF
TRBJ2-7,.,TRBV11-2,.,TGTGCCAGCAGCTTAGACGAGGGTCCTAGGAGCCCCGAGCAGTACTTC,CASSLDEGPRSPEQYF
TRBJ1-4,TRBD1,TRBV6-5,.,TGTGCCAGCAGTTACTCGGGACAGGGTGAAAAACTGTTTTTT,CASSYSGQGEKLFF
TRBJ2-4,.,TRBV4-2,.,TGTGCCAGCAGCCAAGAGGAGTGGGGCGTAGCCAAAAACATTCAGTACTTC,CASSQEEWGVAKNIQYF
TRBJ2-5,TRBD2,TRBV9,.,TGTGCCAGCAGCGTAGACGCGGGGGTGAGGGAGACCCAGTACTTC,CASSVDAGVRETQYF
TRBJ2-7,.,TRBV19,once,TGTGCCAGTAGTCCTCAGGGTGCCACCTACGAGCAGTACTTC,CASSPQGATYEQYF
TRBJ2-1,TRBD2,TRBV5-8,.,TGTGCCAGCAGCTTGGGAGCGGGGGCCTACAATGAGCAGTTCTTC,CASSLGAGAYNEQFF
TRBJ2-1,.,TRBV20-1,.,TGCAGTGCTAGAGGTATGAATGAGCAGTTCTTC,CSARGMNEQFF
TRBJ1-2,.,TRBV20-1,.,TGCAGTGCGCCCGAAGGGTATGGCTACACCTTC,CSAPEGYGYTF
TRBJ1-3,.,TRBV30,few,TGTGCCTGGAGTTGGGACGCTGGAAACACCATATATTTT,CAWSWDAGNTIYF
TRBJ1-3,.,TRBV2,.,TGTGCCAGCAGTGAAATACGGAACTCTGGAAACACCATATATTTT,CASSEIRNSGNTIYF
TRBJ2-3,.,TRBV30,.,TGTGCCTGGAAACAGGACTCAGATACGCAGTATTTT,CAWKQDSDTQYF
TRBJ1-3,TRBD1,TRBV5-4,once,TGTGCCAGCAGCTTAACACAGGGGGCACCTGGAAACACCATATATTTT,CASSLTQGAPGNTIYF